The sequence of this T cell receptor (beta chain) was determined in a study of shared clonotypes between healthy human individuals. Study-wide results and limits: Naive CD4 clonotype sharing across a few donors was around 5%.

This clone was detected only once. Antigen specificity is unknown. Generated by immunoSEQ multiplex PCR, the TCRdb table keeps only in-frame clones and is missing some. The repertoire holds some 2,500,000 clones, with just under 95% as singletons. Germline V CDR1 and CDR2: SGHTA, FQGTGA. The CDR3 has 15 amino acids. Germline trimming cut 5 bases from V and 1 base from J; bases unmatched to any gene: 7. Sequenced input: naive CD4+ T cells from PBMCs. Specified subset: CD45RA+ positively selected. The clonotype was recovered from a man between 18 and 29 years old in good health. Some clones in this sample may be carry-over from other donors' samples. The genes are TRBV7-3 and TRBJ1-1, with 7 bases lining up with TRBD1. The CDR3 nucleotides read TGTGCCAGCAGCGAGGGACAGATAAAGAACACTGAAGCTTTCTTT. It is translated as CASSEGQIKNTEAFF.